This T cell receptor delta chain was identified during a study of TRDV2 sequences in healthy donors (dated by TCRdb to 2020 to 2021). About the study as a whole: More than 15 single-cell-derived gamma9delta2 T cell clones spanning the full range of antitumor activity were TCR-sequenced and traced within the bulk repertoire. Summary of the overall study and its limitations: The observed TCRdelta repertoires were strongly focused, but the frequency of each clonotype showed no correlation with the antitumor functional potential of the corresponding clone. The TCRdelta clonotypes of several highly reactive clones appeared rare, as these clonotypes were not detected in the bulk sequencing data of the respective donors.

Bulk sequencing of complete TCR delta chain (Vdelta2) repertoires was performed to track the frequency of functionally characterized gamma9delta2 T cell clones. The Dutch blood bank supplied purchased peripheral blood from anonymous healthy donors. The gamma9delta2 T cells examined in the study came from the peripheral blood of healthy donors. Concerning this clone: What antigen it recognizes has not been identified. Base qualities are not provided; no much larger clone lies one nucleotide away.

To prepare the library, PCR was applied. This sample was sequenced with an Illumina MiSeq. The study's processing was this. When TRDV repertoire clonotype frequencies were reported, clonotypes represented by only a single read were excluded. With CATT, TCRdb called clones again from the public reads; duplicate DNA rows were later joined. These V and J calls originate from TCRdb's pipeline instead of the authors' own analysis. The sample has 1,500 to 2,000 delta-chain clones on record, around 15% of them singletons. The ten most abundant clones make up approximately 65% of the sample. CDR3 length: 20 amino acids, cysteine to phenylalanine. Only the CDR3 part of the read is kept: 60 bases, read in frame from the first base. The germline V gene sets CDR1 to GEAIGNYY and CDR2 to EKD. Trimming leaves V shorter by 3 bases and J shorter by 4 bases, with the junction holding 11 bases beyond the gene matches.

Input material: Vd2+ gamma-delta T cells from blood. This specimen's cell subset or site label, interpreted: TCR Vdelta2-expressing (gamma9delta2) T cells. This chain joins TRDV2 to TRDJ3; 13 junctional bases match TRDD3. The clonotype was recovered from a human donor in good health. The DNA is TGTGCCTGTGACGTACTGGGGGATACGCGTTCTCTGTGGGACACCCGACAGATGTTTTTC. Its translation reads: CACDVLGDTRSLWDTRQMFF.